Below, 6 T cell receptor beta chains from the same sample are listed, as sequenced in a study of blood T cell repertoires in COVID-19. TCRdb's table, derived via immunoSEQ multiplex PCR, lists solely in-frame clones and lacks some. This table holds roughly 350,000 clones, about 87% found once. Sequencing used peripheral blood. These receptors all come from a young woman with COVID-19, enrolled during active disease.

The CDR3 coding sequence is TGCGCCAGCAGCCAAGGGACGGGACTTATCAAGCAGTACTTC. Translated, it gives CASSQGTGLIKQYF. The chain joins TRBV5-1 to TRBJ2-7; tentatively, D is TRBD2 (6 bases). The CDR3 contains 14 residues. Trimming left V 4 bases short and J 8 bases short, with 19 bases between. Germline V gene data show CDR1 as SGHRS and CDR2 as YFSETQ.

The rearrangement uses TRBV29-1 and TRBJ1-2; D is possibly TRBD1 (6 bases). Trimming took off 6 bases at V and 5 bases at J, with 13 bases between the two ends. The germline V gene encodes CDR1 SQVTM and CDR2 ANQGSEA. CDR3 length: 12 amino acids. The CDR3 nucleotides read TGCAGCGTCGACACAGGGATTTATGGCTACACCTTC. This gives the protein CSVDTGIYGYTF.

This clone has just one count. This sequence joins TRBV28 and TRBJ2-2; D possibly corresponds to TRBD1 (5 bases). V lost 5 bases and J 2 bases, leaving 21 bases between the germline ends. Germline V gives CDR1 MDHEN, CDR2 SYDVKM. The CDR3 is 18 amino acids. As DNA, the CDR3 is TGTGCCAGCAGTAAACCTGACAGCCTAGGGCTTAACACCGGGGAGCTGTTTTTT. Translated, it gives CASSKPDSLGLNTGELFF.

This chain uses TRBV6-5 with TRBJ1-1, with D possibly matching TRBD1 (6 bases). CDR1 is MNHEY, CDR2 SVGAGI, per germline. CDR3 length: 15 residues. Trimming pared 5 bases from V and 0 bases from J, leaving 13 bases between. The CDR3 loop reads CASSKRTVMNTEAFF. Written as DNA, the CDR3 is TGTGCCAGCAGTAAGAGGACAGTTATGAACACTGAAGCTTTCTTT.

V usage is TRBV28 and J usage is TRBJ2-4, with a weak D call TRBD1 (6 bases). Germline V gives CDR1 MDHEN, CDR2 SYDVKM. Trimming cost V 6 bases and J 0 bases, with 15 bases left between them. CDR3 size: 16 residues. CDR3 sequence (DNA): TGTGCCAGCAGCCCCAGGGGACAACTAGCCAAAAACATTCAGTACTTC. This encodes CASSPRGQLAKNIQYF. Full variable domain (remainder filled in from reference TRBV28 and TRBJ2-4): DVKVTQSSRYLVKRTGEKVFLECVQDMDHENMFWYRQDPGLGLRLIYFSYDVKMKEKGDIPEGYSVSREKKERFSLILESASTNQTSMYLCASSPRGQLAKNIQYFGAGTRLSVL.

The V gene is TRBV24-1, the J gene TRBJ2-3; D is undetermined. There are 15 residues in the CDR3. Trimming removed 3 bases at V and 2 bases at J, with 11 bases between. Germline assignment: CDR1 KGHDR and CDR2 SFDVKD. This CDR3 reads CATSDPQRNTDTQYF. The CDR3 DNA follows: TGTGCCACCAGTGATCCCCAGAGGAACACAGATACGCAGTATTTT.